The clone carrying this T cell receptor beta chain was counted a single time. Its antigen is as yet unknown. Time point reported: persistent/refractory GD, antithyroid drugs over 5 years with positive TRAb. The TCR library was made from RNA extracted from PBMCs. TCR beta libraries were built with iRepertoire HTBI primers and Arm-PCR of CDR3 regions. TCRdb called the multiplex PCR reads again in MiXCR, with one record for every CDR3 protein. Here the sample spans about 460,000 distinct CDR3 sequences, roughly 23% being singletons. The data stem from a study of regulatory T cells in long-lasting Graves disease. Broader study findings: More public clonotypes were shared by persistent patients (2,741) than by new patients (roughly 1,000).

Germline CDR1 is SGHRS and CDR2 is YFSETQ. CDR3 length: 15 amino acids. This sequence was found in a female donor with Graves disease. The source was peripheral blood mononuclear cells (PBMCs), collected when the disease was refractory, from a patient treated with antithyroid drugs. The chain links TRBV5-1 to TRBJ1-1; D is perhaps TRBD1 or TRBD2 (5 bases each). The J call may be in error: the DNA end matches TRBJ2-3 better. The DNA of the CDR3 is TGCGCCAGCAGCTTGGGGGGGACGACTACAGATACGCAGTATTTT. This sequence encodes CASSLGGTTTDTQYF.